This T cell receptor (beta chain) originates from a study of blood T cell repertoires in COVID-19. Study at large: COVID-19 samples from acute and convalescent phases originated in the United States, Italy and Spain. T cells, B-cell-depleted T cells, or PBMCs supplied cDNA or gDNA.

This CDR3 comprises 14 residues. The V end was cut by 10 bases, the J end by 6 bases, with 18 bases between. Germline assignment: CDR1 LGHDT and CDR2 YNNKEL (reference sequence). How the authors handled the data: Amplification from reference gene primers served as the basis for estimated nucleated cell counts. Libraries were prepared by immunoSEQ multiplex PCR; TCRdb keeps only in-frame clonotypes and omits some of them. V, J and clone size are those of that table, while D and trimming were read from the DNA. The sample has about 54,000 clones, about nine tenths seen once. The J gene is TRBJ2-2, the V gene TRBV3-1 (or the pseudogene TRBV3-2); D might be TRBD2 (7 bases). The TCR originated in a woman between 40 and 55 years old with active COVID-19. The sequenced material came from peripheral blood. The CDR3 protein is CATEGGTTPGELFF. Here the CDR3 DNA reads TGTGCCACGGAAGGGGGGACTACACCCGGGGAGCTGTTTTTT.